The clone carrying this T cell receptor (beta chain) came up a few times. Its matching antigen is unknown. These data are taken from a study of T cell repertoires in cytomegalovirus infection. Study-wide context: Signatures in public TCR beta sequences pointed to both CMV infection and matching HLA type. Study results and caveats: People with CMV and the relevant HLA were identified by cumulative public TCR beta family frequency.

Trimming stripped 11 bases from V and 8 bases from J, with 21 bases between. In germline, CDR1 is SEHNR, CDR2 FQNEAQ (reference sequence). This CDR3 comprises 13 residues. TCRdb re-analysed the reads in MiXCR, keeping a single row per CDR3 protein. The sample records 150,000 to 200,000 distinct CDR3 sequences, more than 15% being singletons. Input material: CD8+ T cells from PBMCs. The gene calls are TRBV7-9 and TRBJ1-2; the D is unclear. This clonotype was sampled from a human donor in good health (CMV status not recorded). Some clones in this sample may be carry-over from other donors' samples. The CDR3 DNA is TGTGCCGCTTTCGAGGGAGTGGCCGGGGGCTACACCTTC. This sequence encodes CAAFEGVAGGYTF.